This T cell receptor (beta chain) derives from a study of shared clonotypes between healthy human individuals. Concerning this clone: Its matching antigen is unknown.

Terminally differentiated effector memory CD45RA+ cells were left out of the naive CD8 fraction, which was CD45RO-negative and positively selected for CCR7. Samples underwent the assay at deep level. Sequencing was performed with immunoSEQ multiplex PCR; in TCRdb, only in-frame clones are kept and a portion is missing. The sample has over 2,000,000 clones, 93% seen once. The germline V gene has CDR1 MNHEY and CDR2 SMNVEV (reference sequence). The V end lost 3 bases, the J end lost 1 base, and 13 bases lay between the germline ends. This CDR3 is built from 16 residues. Study-level results: Sequencing depth was a factor that was expected to affect clonotype sharing among donors. Around 5% of naive CD4 clonotypes were shared across several donors.

The clonotype was recovered from a man younger than 30 in good health. Some clones in this sample may be carry-over from other donors' samples. Sample: naive CD8+ T cells from PBMCs. The chain couples TRBV27 to TRBJ2-1, with D possibly matching TRBD2 (6 bases). The CDR3 bases are TGTGCCAGCAGTTTTCGGGGGTCGGGGTCCTACAATGAGCAGTTCTTC. Its protein is CASSFRGSGSYNEQFF.